The 28 T cell receptor beta chains below were found in one sample sequenced in a study of human T cells and chemical hapten exposure. Time point in this sample: patch test 3, about 24 weeks after DPC sensitization. Described treatment: therapeutic diphenylcyclopropenone sensitization with weekly scalp DPC. One entry per CDR3 protein results from TCRdb running MiXCR on the RACE reads. The repertoire includes about 84,000 distinct CDR3 sequences, 11% of them detected once, and 3% to 4% sits in the top ten. The specimen was whole blood, collected in connection with sensitization to the hapten diphenylcyclopropenone (DPC). The receptors stem from a woman aged 45-65 years with alopecia areata. Some clones in this sample may be carry-over from other donors' samples.

This clonotype was seen a handful of times. The CDR3 DNA sequence: TGTGCCAGCAGCTTGACAGGGACGGGGGCCGGGGAGCTGTTTTTT. Translated: CASSLTGTGAGELFF. The chain employs TRBV7-2 and TRBJ2-2, with D perhaps TRBD1 (7 bases). V lost 3 bases to trimming and J lost 6 bases, with 14 bases between them. Germline V lookup: CDR1 SGHTA, CDR2 FQGNSA. This CDR3 is built from 15 residues.

This clonotype was detected a few times. V usage is TRBV3-1 and J usage is TRBJ1-6; 8 nucleotides align to TRBD1. Germline CDR1 is LGHDT and CDR2 is YNNKEL (reference sequence). The CDR3 covers 15 residues. Trimming cost V 5 bases and J 7 bases; bases outside gene matches: 7. The CDR3 DNA sequence: TGTGCCAGCAGCACCTTAGGACAGGGAAATTCACCCCTCCACTTT. Protein: CASSTLGQGNSPLHF.

This clonotype was detected ten times or more. The chain is built from TRBV20-1 and TRBJ1-1; 7 positions match TRBD1. The CDR3 extends over 15 amino acids. Per germline, CDR1 DFQATT and CDR2 SNEGSKA (reference sequence). The J segment lost 0 bases and the V segment lost 5 bases, leaving 9 bases of the junction unmatched. CDR3: CSAPGGGGMNTEAFF. The CDR3 coding sequence is TGCAGTGCTCCAGGGGGAGGGGGCATGAACACTGAAGCTTTCTTT.

This clonotype came up many times. The CDR3 sequence: CASRPPSGESYGYTF. The CDR3 nucleotides read TGTGCCAGCAGACCGCCTTCAGGGGAATCCTATGGCTACACCTTC. The rearrangement uses TRBV6-1 and TRBJ1-2; tentative D call: TRBD1 (6 bases). Between the trimmed V and J ends, which lost 6 bases and 4 bases, there was a span of 18 bases. CDR1 and CDR2 (germline): MNHNS, SASEGT. The CDR3 loop spans 15 amino acids.

The DNA of the CDR3 is TGTGCCAGCAGCTTCCACACCACCTGGACTAGCGGGAGTTTCGAGCAGTACTTC. Protein product: CASSFHTTWTSGSFEQYF. The J gene is TRBJ2-7, the V gene TRBV7-9; 13 bases fit TRBD2. CDR3 length: 18 residues. CDR1 and CDR2 (germline): SEHNR, FQNEAQ (reference sequence). Trimming at V came to 3 bases and at J to 6 bases, leaving 14 bases not matched to a gene.

The sample holds a few counts of this clonotype. The rearrangement joins TRBV5-5 to TRBJ1-1, with 9 bases aligning to TRBD1. Germline V gives CDR1 SGHKS, CDR2 YYEKEE (reference sequence). With 5 bases clipped from V and 1 base from J, the junction kept 6 bases outside the gene matches. The CDR3 length is 15 residues. CDR3 nucleotide sequence: TGTGCCAGCAGTTATATGGACAGGGGGAACACTGAAGCTTTCTTT. Amino acid sequence: CASSYMDRGNTEAFF. The entire variable domain, with the rest obtained from reference TRBV5-5 and TRBJ1-1, is as follows: DAGVTQSPTHLIKTRGQQVTLRCSPISGHKSVSWYQQVLGQGPQFIFQYYEKEERGRGNFPDRFSARQFPNYSSELNVNALLLGDSALYLCASSYMDRGNTEAFFGQGTRLTVV.

This rearrangement joins TRBV2 to TRBJ2-1; TRBD2 aligns across 9 bases. The V segment lost 6 bases and the J segment 0 bases; nucleotides outside the gene matches: 9. This CDR3 is built from 17 residues. Germline V gene data show CDR1 as SNHLY and CDR2 as FYNNEI. The CDR3 sequence: CASSPRTSASSYNEQFF. CDR3 DNA: TGTGCCAGCAGCCCCCGGACTAGCGCTAGCTCCTACAATGAGCAGTTCTTC.

At least ten counts were recorded for this clonotype. This sequence joins TRBV7-9 and TRBJ2-6; D ambiguous. The V end lost 4 bases, the J end lost 1 base, and 8 bases lay between the germline ends. Germline lookup yields CDR1 SEHNR and CDR2 FQNEAQ (reference sequence). This CDR3 contains 15 residues. For the CDR3, the DNA is TGTGCCAGCAGCTATACAGAGTCTGGGGCCAACGTCCTGACTTTC. It yields the protein CASSYTESGANVLTF.

This clonotype was seen many times. The CDR3 region has the DNA TGTGCCAGCAGTGAAGCGGTGGGGGGCTTTGGTGGAAACACCATATATTTT. Its protein is CASSEAVGGFGGNTIYF. The V call is TRBV6-1, the J call TRBJ1-3; tentatively, D is TRBD1 (6 bases). The CDR3 spans 17 residues. In germline, CDR1 is MNHNS, CDR2 SASEGT. Trimming removed 0 bases at V and 3 bases at J, with 15 bases between.

This chain uses TRBV20-1 with TRBJ2-1; no definite D call. V lost 3 bases to trimming and J lost 9 bases, with 12 bases between them. The germline V gene has CDR1 DFQATT and CDR2 SNEGSKA (reference sequence). The CDR3 runs 12 residues. DNA for the CDR3: TGCAGTGCTAGGTCGTTGGCGATTGAGCAGTTCTTC. Its translation: CSARSLAIEQFF.

This clonotype was recorded at least ten times. The genes are TRBV18 and TRBJ2-7; possible D gene TRBD2, 6 bases. The CDR3 runs 16 residues. The V gene lost 5 bases and the J gene lost 1 base, with 18 bases spanning the gap. Per the germline V gene, CDR1 is KGHSH and CDR2 is LQKENI. CDR3 nucleotide sequence: TGTGCCAGCTCAGTTTCTGGGACGGGGGTTTCCTACGAGCAGTACTTC. Amino acid sequence: CASSVSGTGVSYEQYF.

This clonotype was counted ten times or more. The rearrangement uses TRBV7-6 and TRBJ2-7; 8 bases fit TRBD2. In germline, CDR1 is SGHVS, CDR2 FNYEAQ. Trimming removed 2 bases from V and 5 bases from J; junction bases left unmatched: 11. This CDR3 is built from 16 residues. CDR3 sequence reads: CASSLSGGRSGNEQYF. CDR3 coding DNA: TGTGCCAGCAGCTTATCAGGCGGGAGGTCGGGCAACGAGCAGTACTTC.

This clonotype was seen repeatedly, ten times or more. V is TRBV12-3 or TRBV12-4 and J is TRBJ2-5, with TRBD2 matching 9 bases. This CDR3 is built from 13 residues. With V trimmed by 8 bases and J by 5 bases, 6 bases remained unmatched. The CDR3 loop reads CASGAGGPETQYF. The CDR3 DNA reads TGTGCCAGCGGTGCGGGAGGGCCCGAGACCCAGTACTTC.

V is TRBV6-5 and J is TRBJ2-7, with TRBD2 as a possible D gene (5 bases). This CDR3 has 16 residues. With 5 bases removed from V and 2 bases from J, the gap between germline ends came to 19 bases. CDR1 is MNHEY, CDR2 SVGAGI, per germline. The CDR3 protein is CASSRLAGLVTYEQYF. As DNA, the CDR3 is TGTGCCAGCAGTCGACTGGCGGGTCTAGTTACCTACGAGCAGTACTTC.

Regarding this clonotype: A clone one base away is much larger, so this may be a read error. This chain connects TRBV20-1 to TRBJ2-4; weak D call: TRBD1 (8 bases). CDR3 length: 15 residues. Germline assignment: CDR1 DFQATT and CDR2 SNEGSKA (reference sequence). Deletions cut 2 bases from V and 3 bases from J, with 14 bases between. CDR3 sequence (DNA): TGCAGTGCTAGACAGGACAGGGAGGGCAAAAACATTCAGTACTTC. Encoded protein: CSARQDREGKNIQYF.

The V call is TRBV12-3 or TRBV12-4, the J call TRBJ2-5; D possibly corresponds to TRBD2 (5 bases). This CDR3 region has 15 residues. Trimming cost V 3 bases and J 0 bases, with 11 bases left between them. CDR3 protein: CASSFRGGYQETQYF. In DNA form, the CDR3 reads TGTGCCAGCAGTTTTCGCGGCGGGTACCAAGAGACCCAGTACTTC.

As for this clonotype: This may come from a read error, since a much larger clone is one base off. V usage is TRBV18 and J usage is TRBJ1-1; tentative D call: TRBD1 (5 bases). The CDR3 is 15 amino acids. The germline V gene has CDR1 KGHSH and CDR2 LQKENI. The CDR3 bases are TGTACCAGCTCACGGGTCGGGACGGCGAACACTGAAGCTTTCTTT. Encoded protein: CTSSRVGTANTEAFF. Full variable domain (missing parts from reference TRBV18 and TRBJ1-1): NAGVMQNPRHLVRRRGQEARLRCSPMKGHSHVYWYRQLPEEGLKFMVYLQKENIIDESGMPKERFSAEFPKEGPSILRIQQVVRGDSAAYFCTSSRVGTANTEAFFGQGTRLTVV.

This clonotype was picked up many times. This CDR3 is CSARVDRAREAFF. CDR3 in DNA: TGCAGTGCTAGAGTGGACAGGGCACGCGAAGCTTTCTTT. The chain uses TRBV20-1 and TRBJ1-1; TRBD1 agrees at 8 bases. The CDR3 consists of 13 residues. In germline, CDR1 is DFQATT, CDR2 SNEGSKA (reference sequence). V gave up 1 base and J gave up 8 bases; unmatched junction bases: 6.

This clonotype was picked up one time. V and J are TRBV11-2 and TRBJ2-3; D might be TRBD1 or TRBD2, each matching 5 bases. The CDR3 covers 12 residues. Trimming left V 0 bases short and J 9 bases short, with 7 bases between. The germline V gene encodes CDR1 SGHAT and CDR2 FQNNGV. In DNA form, the CDR3 reads TGTGCCAGCAGCTTAGAGAGGGGAACGCAGTATTTT. Amino acids: CASSLERGTQYF.

There are a few counts of this clonotype. The chain uses TRBV11-3 and TRBJ2-6; no firm D call. The CDR3 covers 15 residues. Germline V gene sequence: CDR1 SGHNT, CDR2 YENEEA. Trimming took off 0 bases at V and 4 bases at J, with 7 bases between the two ends. CDR3 DNA sequence: TGTGCCAGCAGCTTAGAAGTGTCCGGGGCCAACGTCCTGACTTTC. This encodes CASSLEVSGANVLTF.

This clonotype is a singleton in its sample. This chain links TRBV9 with TRBJ2-7; maybe TRBD1 (6 bases). The V end was cut by 4 bases, the J end by 6 bases, with 11 bases between. The CDR3 extends over 12 amino acids. Per germline, CDR1 SGDLS and CDR2 YYNGEE. DNA for the CDR3: TGTGCCAGCAGCAGGGGGTCGGGCGAGCAGTACTTC. Its translation is CASSRGSGEQYF.

The table lists this clonotype with a few counts. The chain joins TRBV2 to TRBJ1-4; D gene uncertain. V gave up 4 bases and J gave up 3 bases, with 9 bases separating them. This CDR3 contains 14 residues. Germline V CDR1 and CDR2: SNHLY, FYNNEI. CDR3 amino acids: CASSGSEPNEKLFF. The CDR3 DNA follows: TGTGCCAGCAGTGGGTCCGAGCCTAATGAAAAACTGTTTTTT.

As regards this clonotype: The germline gene is not matched at one end of the junction; a read error may be the cause. This chain connects TRBV12-3 or TRBV12-4 to TRBJ1-1; D possibly corresponds to TRBD1 (5 bases). This CDR3 contains 14 residues. The CDR3 DNA is TGTGCCAGCAGTTTTCTCAAGGCGGGGACTGAAGTTTTCTTT. It yields the protein CASSFLKAGTEVFF.

This clonotype was recorded a few times. The V gene is TRBV7-3, the J gene TRBJ2-7, with 9 bases identical to TRBD2. Germline assignment: CDR1 SGHTA and CDR2 FQGTGA. This CDR3 is built from 15 residues. V lost 2 bases and J lost 3; bases outside the gene matches: 5. In DNA form, the CDR3 reads TGTGCCAGCAGCTTAGCGGCGGGAGGGCGCTACGAGCAGTACTTC. This gives the protein CASSLAAGGRYEQYF.

This clonotype was seen more than once but under ten times. The rearrangement joins TRBV29-1 to TRBJ2-1; TRBD2 agrees at 13 bases. This CDR3 comprises 14 residues. Germline V gene data show CDR1 as SQVTM and CDR2 as ANQGSEA. Trimming took 5 bases from V and 9 from J; bases not matched to a gene: 7. The CDR3 DNA is TGCAGCGTTCTGGGACTAGCGGGGCCTTTTGAGCAGTTCTTC. Protein product: CSVLGLAGPFEQFF.

The sample holds a few counts of this clonotype. This sequence joins TRBV28 and TRBJ1-1, with D tentatively TRBD1 (5 bases). CDR1 MDHEN and CDR2 SYDVKM come from the germline V gene. V lost 1 base and J lost 7, with 7 bases in between. The CDR3 is made up of 12 amino acids. CDR3 DNA sequence: TGTGCCAGCAGTTTATTGGGGGATGAAGCTTTCTTT. It encodes CASSLLGDEAFF.

This clonotype has more than one count but fewer than ten. The rearrangement links TRBV24-1 to TRBJ2-2, with 9 bases lining up with TRBD2. The CDR3 consists of 16 residues. Germline V CDR1 and CDR2: KGHDR, SFDVKD. With 2 bases clipped from V and 4 bases from J, the junction kept 4 bases outside the gene matches. In DNA, the CDR3 is TGTGCCACCAGTGATTCCCGACTAGCGGTCACCGGGGAGCTGTTTTTT. This translates into CATSDSRLAVTGELFF.

This clonotype has at least ten counts. V and J are TRBV6-1 and TRBJ2-7, with unresolved D. The CDR3 runs 14 residues. Trimming took 8 bases from V and 2 from J, leaving 16 bases between them. Germline V CDR1 and CDR2: MNHNS, SASEGT. The CDR3 here is CASCVADRTYEQYF. CDR3 sequence (DNA): TGTGCCAGCTGTGTGGCAGACCGGACCTACGAGCAGTACTTC.